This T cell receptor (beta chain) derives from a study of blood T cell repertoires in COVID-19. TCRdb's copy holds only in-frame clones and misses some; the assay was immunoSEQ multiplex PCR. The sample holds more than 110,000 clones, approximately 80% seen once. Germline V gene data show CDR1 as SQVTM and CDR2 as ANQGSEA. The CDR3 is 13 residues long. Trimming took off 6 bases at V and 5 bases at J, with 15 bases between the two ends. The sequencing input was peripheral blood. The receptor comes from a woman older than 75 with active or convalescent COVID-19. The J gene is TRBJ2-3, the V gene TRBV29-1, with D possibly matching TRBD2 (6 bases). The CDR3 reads CSVEGRNQDTQYF. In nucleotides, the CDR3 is TGCAGCGTGGAGGGACGTAACCAAGATACGCAGTATTTT.